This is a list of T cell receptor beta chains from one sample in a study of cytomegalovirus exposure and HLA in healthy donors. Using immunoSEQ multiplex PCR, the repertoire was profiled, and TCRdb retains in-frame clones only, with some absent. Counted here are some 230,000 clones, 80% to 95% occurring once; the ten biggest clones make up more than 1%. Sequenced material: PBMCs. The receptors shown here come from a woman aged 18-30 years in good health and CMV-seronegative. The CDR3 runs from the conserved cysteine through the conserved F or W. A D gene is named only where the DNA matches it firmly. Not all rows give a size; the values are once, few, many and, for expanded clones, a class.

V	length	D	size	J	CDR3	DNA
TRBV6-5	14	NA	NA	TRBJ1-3	CASSPGTNLYTIYF	TGTGCCAGCAGTCCCGGGACAAACCTCTACACCATATATTTT
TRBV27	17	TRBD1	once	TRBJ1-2	CASSLDWDRGARDGYTF	TGTGCCAGCAGTTTGGACTGGGACAGGGGGGCCCGGGATGGCTACACCTTC
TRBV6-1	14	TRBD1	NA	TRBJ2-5	CASASTGAQETQYF	TGTGCCAGCGCCTCGACAGGGGCCCAAGAGACCCAGTACTTC
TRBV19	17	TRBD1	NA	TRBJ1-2	CASTPTDRARFDYGYTF	TGTGCCAGTACCCCCACGGACAGGGCCCGATTTGACTATGGCTACACCTTC
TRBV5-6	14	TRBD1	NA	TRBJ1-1	CASSFLRGLAEAFF	TGTGCCAGCAGCTTTTTAAGGGGGCTCGCTGAAGCTTTCTTT
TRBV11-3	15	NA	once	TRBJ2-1	CASSLGGARYNEQFF	TGTGCCAGCAGCTTGGGGGGGGCTAGGTACAATGAGCAGTTCTTC
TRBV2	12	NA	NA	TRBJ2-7	CASRTDSYEQYF	TGTGCCAGCAGAACAGACAGCTACGAGCAGTACTTC
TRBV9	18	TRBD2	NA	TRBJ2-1	CASITSGRELYTYNEQFF	TGTGCCAGCATTACTAGCGGGAGGGAACTGTATACCTACAATGAGCAGTTCTTC
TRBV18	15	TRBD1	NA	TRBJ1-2	CASSGSGTDFYGYTF	TGTGCCAGCTCCGGCTCCGGGACAGACTTTTATGGCTACACCTTC
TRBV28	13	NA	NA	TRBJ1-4	CASYHGGREKLFF	TGTGCCAGCTACCACGGGGGGCGGGAAAAACTGTTTTTT
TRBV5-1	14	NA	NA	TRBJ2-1	CASSQKTGLNEQFF	TGCGCCAGCAGTCAGAAAACAGGGCTCAATGAGCAGTTCTTC
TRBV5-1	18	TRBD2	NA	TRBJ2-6	CASRLASGWDSGANVLTF	TGCGCCAGCAGACTAGCTAGCGGGTGGGATTCTGGGGCCAACGTCCTGACTTTC
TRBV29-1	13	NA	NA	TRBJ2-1	CSGSGLHYNEQFF	TGCAGCGGGAGCGGGTTGCACTACAATGAGCAGTTCTTC
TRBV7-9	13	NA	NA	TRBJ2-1	CASSFLAHNEQFF	TGTGCCAGCAGCTTTCTGGCCCACAATGAGCAGTTCTTC
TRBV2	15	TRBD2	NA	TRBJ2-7	CASGRLARSGYEQYF	TGTGCCAGCGGACGACTAGCTCGGTCTGGGTACGAGCAGTACTTC
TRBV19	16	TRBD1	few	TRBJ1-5	CASQRSGGMHNQPQHF	TGTGCCAGCCAACGCTCAGGGGGCATGCACAATCAGCCCCAGCATTTT
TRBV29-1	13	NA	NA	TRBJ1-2	CSVRTALGYGYTF	TGCAGCGTCCGGACAGCATTGGGGTATGGCTACACCTTC
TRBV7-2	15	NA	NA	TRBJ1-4	CASSLDSDPDEKLFF	TGTGCCAGCAGCTTAGACTCTGATCCCGATGAAAAACTGTTTTTT
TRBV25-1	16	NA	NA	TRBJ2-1	CASSVGRGPPYNEQFF	TGTGCCAGCAGTGTGGGGCGGGGTCCACCCTACAATGAGCAGTTCTTC
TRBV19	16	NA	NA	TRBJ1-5	CASSILRGTSNQPQHF	TGTGCCAGTAGTATCCTGCGGGGGACGAGCAATCAGCCCCAGCATTTT
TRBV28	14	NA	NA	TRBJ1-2	CASSSAEPRLGYTF	TGTGCCAGCAGTTCTGCGGAACCTCGGCTAGGCTACACCTTC
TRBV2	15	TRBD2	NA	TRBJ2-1	CASSALAGGVNEQFF	TGTGCCAGCAGTGCACTAGCGGGAGGGGTCAATGAGCAGTTCTTC
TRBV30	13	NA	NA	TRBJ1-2	CAWSRDISFGYTF	TGTGCCTGGAGTCGGGACATAAGCTTTGGCTACACCTTC
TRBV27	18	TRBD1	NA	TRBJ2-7	CASSFIYSDRRSVYEQYF	TGTGCCAGCAGTTTTATATATTCGGACAGGCGGAGCGTTTACGAGCAGTACTTC
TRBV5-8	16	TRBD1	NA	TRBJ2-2	CASSPWTGKNTGELFF	TGTGCCAGCAGCCCGTGGACAGGGAAGAACACCGGGGAGCTGTTTTTT
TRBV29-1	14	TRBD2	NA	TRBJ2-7	CSVVPGLAGYEQYF	TGCAGCGTCGTACCGGGACTAGCGGGTTACGAGCAGTACTTC
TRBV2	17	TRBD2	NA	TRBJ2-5	CASGLEGVAGNQETQYF	TGTGCCAGCGGCCTAGAGGGGGTAGCGGGGAACCAAGAGACCCAGTACTTC
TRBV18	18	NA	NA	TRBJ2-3	CASSPKLRDIQTTDTQYF	TGTGCCAGCTCACCCAAATTACGGGACATCCAAACCACAGATACGCAGTATTTT
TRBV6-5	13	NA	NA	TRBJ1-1	CASSLRGLTEAFF	TGTGCCAGCAGTCTCAGGGGATTGACTGAAGCTTTCTTT
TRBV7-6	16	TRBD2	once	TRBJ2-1	CASSLRGGRADNEQFF	TGTGCCAGCAGCCTACGCGGAGGGAGGGCCGACAATGAGCAGTTCTTC
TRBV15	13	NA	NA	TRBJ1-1	CATSRSRGYEAFF	TGTGCCACCAGCAGATCGCGCGGGTACGAAGCTTTCTTT
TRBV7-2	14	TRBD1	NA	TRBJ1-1	CASTPNRGITEAFF	TGTGCCAGCACCCCAAACAGGGGAATCACTGAAGCTTTCTTT
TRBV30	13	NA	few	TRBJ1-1	CAWIFRMNTEAFF	TGTGCCTGGATATTCAGAATGAACACTGAAGCTTTCTTT